One sample yielded the 2 T cell receptor beta chains listed below, sequenced in a study of post-analysis software for immune sequencing data. Notes on the study in general: Controls had lower frequencies than patients of five or six TRBV segments, which included TRBV5-6, TRBV5-1 and TRBV20-1.

The TCR beta cDNA libraries carried unique molecular identifiers. One entry per CDR3 protein results from TCRdb running MiXCR on the PCR reads. Altogether 380,000 or so distinct CDR3 sequences are present, less than 40% being singletons, with the ten largest covering roughly 12%. The antigens of these receptors remain unknown. Sequencing was performed on blood. These receptor sequences come from a girl aged 5 to 17 with multiple sclerosis.

There are a few counts of this clonotype. The chain combines TRBV2 with TRBJ1-2; D might be TRBD1 (5 bases). The CDR3 contains 18 residues. The V and J ends lost 6 bases and 6 bases respectively, with 29 bases between them. Germline CDR1 SNHLY, CDR2 FYNNEI. This CDR3 is CASSRPGTVAYSFHGYTF. CDR3 in DNA: TGTGCCAGCAGCCGACCCGGGACGGTAGCCTACAGTTTCCATGGCTACACCTTC.

This clonotype has just a few counts. The CDR3 spells CSVELAPEETQYF. The DNA of the CDR3 is TGCAGCGTTGAGTTGGCACCTGAAGAGACCCAGTACTTC. J is TRBJ2-5 and V is TRBV29-1; D unclear. The V and J ends lost 3 bases and 3 bases respectively, with 11 bases between them. Germline V gives CDR1 SQVTM, CDR2 ANQGSEA. CDR3 length equals 13 residues.